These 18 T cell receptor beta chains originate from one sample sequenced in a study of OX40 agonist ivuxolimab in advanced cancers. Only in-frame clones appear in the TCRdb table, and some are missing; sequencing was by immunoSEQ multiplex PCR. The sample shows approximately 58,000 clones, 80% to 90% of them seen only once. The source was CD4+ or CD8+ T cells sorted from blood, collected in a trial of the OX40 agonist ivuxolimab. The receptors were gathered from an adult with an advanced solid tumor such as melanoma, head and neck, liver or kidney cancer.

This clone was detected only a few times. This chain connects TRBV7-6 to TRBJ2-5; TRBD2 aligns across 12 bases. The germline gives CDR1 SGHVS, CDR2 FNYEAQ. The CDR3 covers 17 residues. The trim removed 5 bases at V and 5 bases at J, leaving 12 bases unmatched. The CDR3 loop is CASSRVLLAGGRETQYF. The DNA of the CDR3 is TGTGCCAGCAGCAGGGTTTTACTAGCGGGGGGCAGGGAGACCCAGTACTTC. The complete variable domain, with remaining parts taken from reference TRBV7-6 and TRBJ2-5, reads GAGVSQSPRYKVTKRGQDVALRCDPISGHVSLYWYRQALGQGPEFLTYFNYEAQQDKSGLPNDRFSAERPEGSISTLTIQRTEQRDSAMYRCASSRVLLAGGRETQYFGPGTRLLVL.

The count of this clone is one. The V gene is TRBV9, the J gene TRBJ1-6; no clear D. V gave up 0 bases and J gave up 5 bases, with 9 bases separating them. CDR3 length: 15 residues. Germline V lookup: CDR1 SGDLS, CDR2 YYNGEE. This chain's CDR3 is CASSVGPTDNSPLHF. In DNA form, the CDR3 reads TGTGCCAGCAGCGTAGGACCGACGGATAATTCACCCCTCCACTTT. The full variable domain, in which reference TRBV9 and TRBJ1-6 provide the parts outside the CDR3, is DSGVTQTPKHLITATGQRVTLRCSPRSGDLSVYWYQQSLDQGLQFLIQYYNGEERAKGNILERFSAQQFPDLHSELNLSSLELGDSALYFCASSVGPTDNSPLHFGNGTRLTVT.

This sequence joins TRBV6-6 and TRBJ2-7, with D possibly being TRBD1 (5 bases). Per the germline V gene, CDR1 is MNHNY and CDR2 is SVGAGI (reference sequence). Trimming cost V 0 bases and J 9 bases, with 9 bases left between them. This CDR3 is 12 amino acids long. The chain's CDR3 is CASSYSGAAQYF. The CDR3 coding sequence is TGTGCCAGCAGTTACTCAGGGGCCGCGCAGTACTTC.

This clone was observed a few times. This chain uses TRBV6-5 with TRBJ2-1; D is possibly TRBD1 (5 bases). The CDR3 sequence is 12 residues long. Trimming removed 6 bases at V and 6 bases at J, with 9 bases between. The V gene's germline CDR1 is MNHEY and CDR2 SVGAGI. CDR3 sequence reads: CASRRTSNEQFF. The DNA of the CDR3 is TGTGCCAGCAGACGGACAAGCAATGAGCAGTTCTTC.

The CDR3 coding sequence is TGCGCCAGCAGCTCGGGGACTAGCGGGGGGAGGAGAGAGACCCAGTACTTC. This codes for CASSSGTSGGRRETQYF. V usage is TRBV5-1 and J usage is TRBJ2-5; 15 positions agree with TRBD2. CDR3 length equals 17 residues. Germline CDR1 is SGHRS and CDR2 is YFSETQ. The V segment lost 3 bases and the J segment 4 bases; nucleotides outside the gene matches: 7.

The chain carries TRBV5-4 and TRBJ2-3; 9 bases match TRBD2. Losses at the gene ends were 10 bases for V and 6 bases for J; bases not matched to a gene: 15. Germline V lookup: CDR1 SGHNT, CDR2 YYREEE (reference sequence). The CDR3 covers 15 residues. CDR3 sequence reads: CASTGGGRASDTQYF. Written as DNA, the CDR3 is TGTGCCTCAACTGGCGGCGGGAGGGCCTCGGATACGCAGTATTTT.

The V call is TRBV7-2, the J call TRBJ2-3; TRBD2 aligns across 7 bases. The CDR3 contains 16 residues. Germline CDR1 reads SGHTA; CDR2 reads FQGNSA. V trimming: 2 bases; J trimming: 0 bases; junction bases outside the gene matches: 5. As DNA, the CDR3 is TGTGCCAGCAGCTTATCTGCTAGCGGTAGCACAGATACGCAGTATTTT. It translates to CASSLSASGSTDTQYF.

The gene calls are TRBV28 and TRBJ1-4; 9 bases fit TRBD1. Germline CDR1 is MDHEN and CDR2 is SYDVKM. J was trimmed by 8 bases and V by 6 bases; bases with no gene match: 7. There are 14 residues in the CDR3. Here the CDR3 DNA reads TGTGCCAGCAGACCACAGGGGGCGGGAGAAAAACTGTTTTTT. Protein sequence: CASRPQGAGEKLFF.

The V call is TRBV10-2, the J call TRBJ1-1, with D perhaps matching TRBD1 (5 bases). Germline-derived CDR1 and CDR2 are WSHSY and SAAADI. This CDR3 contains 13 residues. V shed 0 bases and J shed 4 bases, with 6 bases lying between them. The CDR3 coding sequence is TGCGCCAGCAGTGAGTCTAGGGGCACTGAAGCTTTCTTT. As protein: CASSESRGTEAFF.

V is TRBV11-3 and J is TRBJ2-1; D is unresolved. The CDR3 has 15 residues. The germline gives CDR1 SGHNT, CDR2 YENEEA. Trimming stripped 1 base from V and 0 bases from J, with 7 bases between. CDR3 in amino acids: CASSLVLSSYNEQFF. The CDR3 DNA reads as TGTGCCAGCAGCTTAGTCCTAAGCTCCTACAATGAGCAGTTCTTC.

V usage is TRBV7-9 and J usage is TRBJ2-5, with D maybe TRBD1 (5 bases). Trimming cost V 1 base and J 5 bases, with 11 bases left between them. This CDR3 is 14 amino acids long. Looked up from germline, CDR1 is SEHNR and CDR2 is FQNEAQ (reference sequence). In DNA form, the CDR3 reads TGTGCCAGCAGCTTAGTTCAGGGTACGGAGACCCAGTACTTC. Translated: CASSLVQGTETQYF.

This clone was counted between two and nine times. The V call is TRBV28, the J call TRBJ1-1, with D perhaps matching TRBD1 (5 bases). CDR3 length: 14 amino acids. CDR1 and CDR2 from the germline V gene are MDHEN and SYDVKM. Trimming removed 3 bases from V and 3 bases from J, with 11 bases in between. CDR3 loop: CASSFSGGYTEAFF. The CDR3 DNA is TGTGCCAGCAGTTTCTCCGGGGGTTACACTGAAGCTTTCTTT.

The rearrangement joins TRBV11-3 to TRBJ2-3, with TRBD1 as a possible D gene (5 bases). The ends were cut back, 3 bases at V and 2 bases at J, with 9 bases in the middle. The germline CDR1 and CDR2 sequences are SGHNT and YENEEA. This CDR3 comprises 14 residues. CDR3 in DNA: TGTGCCAGCAGCTTTAACAGGTACACAGATACGCAGTATTTT. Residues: CASSFNRYTDTQYF.

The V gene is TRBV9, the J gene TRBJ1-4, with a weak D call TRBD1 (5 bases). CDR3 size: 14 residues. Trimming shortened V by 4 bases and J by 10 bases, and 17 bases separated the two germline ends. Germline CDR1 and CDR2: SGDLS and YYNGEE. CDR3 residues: CASSSDPQGGKLFF. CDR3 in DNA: TGTGCCAGCAGCTCCGACCCCCAGGGCGGAAAACTGTTTTTT.

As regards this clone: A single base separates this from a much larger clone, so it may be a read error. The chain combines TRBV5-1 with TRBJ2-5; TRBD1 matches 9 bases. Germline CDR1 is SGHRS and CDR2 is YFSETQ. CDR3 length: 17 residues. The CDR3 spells CASSLAGQGLIQKTQYF. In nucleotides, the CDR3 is TGCGCCAGCAGCTTGGCCGGACAGGGGCTTATCCAAAAGACCCAGTACTTC.

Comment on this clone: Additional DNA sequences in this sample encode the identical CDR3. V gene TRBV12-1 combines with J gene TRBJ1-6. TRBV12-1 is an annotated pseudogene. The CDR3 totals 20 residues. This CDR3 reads CASSFMPRDGGESYNSPLHF. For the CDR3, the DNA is TGTGCCAGCAGCTTTATGCCCCGTGACGGAGGGGAGTCCTATAATTCACCCCTCCACTTT.

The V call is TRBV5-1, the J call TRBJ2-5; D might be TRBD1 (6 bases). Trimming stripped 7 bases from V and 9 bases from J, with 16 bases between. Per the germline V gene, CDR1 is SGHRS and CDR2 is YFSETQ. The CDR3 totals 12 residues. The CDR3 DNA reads TGCGCCAGCGCCCCGGAACAGGGCCCCCAGTACTTC. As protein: CASAPEQGPQYF.

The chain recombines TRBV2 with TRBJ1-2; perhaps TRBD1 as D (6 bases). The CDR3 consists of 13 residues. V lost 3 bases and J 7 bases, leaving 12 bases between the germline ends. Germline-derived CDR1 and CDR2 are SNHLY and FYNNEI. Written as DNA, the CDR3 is TGTGCCAGCAGTGAGGAACAGGGTTCTGGCTACACCTTC. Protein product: CASSEEQGSGYTF.